This TCR beta chain was captured by sequencing in a study of molecular identifiers for immune sequencing clone quantification. Sorted naive CD8 T cells were those defined as CD8+CD4-CCR7+CD45RA+. The CDR3 runs 14 residues. The germline gives CDR1 MDHEN, CDR2 SYDVKM. Losses at the gene ends were 8 bases for V and 8 bases for J; bases not matched to a gene: 7. TCRdb recomputed calls from the PCR reads with MiXCR, one row per CDR3 protein. The data hold about 640,000 distinct CDR3 sequences, with approximately 20% observed a single time. The chain carries TRBV28 and TRBJ2-1; 12 bases agree with TRBD2. Input material: naive CD8+ T cells from blood, with Jurkat cell RNA spiked in. The sample's subset: FACS-sorted CD8+CD4-CCR7+CD45RA+ naive T cells. The sequence was obtained from a human donor in good health. Some libraries in this study had Jurkat cell RNA spiked in. The CDR3 reads CASSTSGSSYEQFF. In DNA form, the CDR3 reads TGTGCCAGCTCGACTAGCGGGAGCTCCTATGAGCAGTTCTTC.